Listed below are T cell receptor beta chains from one sample, sequenced in a study of T cell repertoires in cytomegalovirus infection. TCRdb reprocessed the reads with MiXCR, giving one entry per CDR3 protein. The table records about 180,000 distinct CDR3 sequences, approximately 15% of them present only once. The sample taken for sequencing was PBMCs. These receptors were collected from a human donor in good health (CMV status not recorded). Some clones in this sample may be carry-over from other donors' samples. The CDR3 runs from the conserved cysteine through the conserved F or W. A D gene is named only where the DNA matches it firmly. The size entry is marked missing in some rows and otherwise reads once, few, many or a size class.

size	V	J	D	DNA	CDR3
few	TRBV29-1	TRBJ1-2	TRBD1	TGCAGCGCCCAAACAGGGGGCTACTATGGCTACACCTTC	CSAQTGGYYGYTF
few	TRBV7-9	TRBJ1-5	TRBD1	TGTGCCAGCAGCCCAAGACAGGGGGCAGAACATCAGCCCCAGCATTTT	CASSPRQGAEHQPQHF
many	TRBV4-1	TRBJ1-2	.	TGCGCCAGCAGCCCCCAGGGAGCGGATCTTTATGGCTACACCTTC	CASSPQGADLYGYTF
few	TRBV6-2/TRBV6-3	TRBJ2-3	TRBD2	TGTGCCACCGGACTAGCGGGAGTACGAATTGGCACAGATACGCAGTATTTT	CATGLAGVRIGTDTQYF
many	TRBV28	TRBJ2-7	.	TGTGCCAGCAGTTTTAACATATACGAGCAGTACTTC	CASSFNIYEQYF
many	TRBV28	TRBJ2-2	.	TGTGCCAGCAGTTTAGGCGGGGCTACCGGGGAGCTGTTTTTT	CASSLGGATGELFF
.	TRBV7-9	TRBJ1-1	TRBD1	TGTGCCAGCAGCTTCGACCCCGGACAGGGCTCGACTGAAGCTTTCTTT	CASSFDPGQGSTEAFF
many	TRBV28	TRBJ1-3	.	TGTGCCAGCAGTGCCGGGGACTGGAGCTCTGGAAACACCATATATTTT	CASSAGDWSSGNTIYF
many	TRBV11-2	TRBJ1-1	TRBD1	TGTGCCAGCAGCTACGACCACCTCGGGACAGGGGGCGCCTTATGGACTGAAGCTTTCTTT	CASSYDHLGTGGALWTEAFF
many	TRBV19	TRBJ2-1	TRBD2	TGTGCCAGTCCCACATTAAGGACTAGCGGCTACAATGAGCAGTTCTTC	CASPTLRTSGYNEQFF
.	TRBV20-1	TRBJ2-5	.	TGCAGTGCTAGTGGGCAGAGCGCCCAAGAGACCCAGTACTTC	CSASGQSAQETQYF
many	TRBV6-2/TRBV6-3	TRBJ2-1	TRBD2	TGTGCCAGCATAGGCCCGGGGGGTAAGGATGAGCAGTTCTTC	CASIGPGGKDEQFF
many	TRBV29-1	TRBJ2-2	.	TGCAGCGTTGAATGGGGTTACCACCGGGAGCTGTTTTTT	CSVEWGYHRELFF
.	TRBV5-1	TRBJ2-7	.	TGCGCCAGCAGCTTGATGGGGGCGCGCTACGAGCAGTACTTC	CASSLMGARYEQYF
many	TRBV7-6	TRBJ1-3	TRBD1	TGTGCCAGCAGCCCTCCGACAGGGTATGGAAACACCATATATTTT	CASSPPTGYGNTIYF
.	TRBV6-6	TRBJ2-7	.	TGTGCCAGCAGTTACTCGGTCGATTCCTACGAGCAGTACTTC	CASSYSVDSYEQYF
many	TRBV12-3/TRBV12-4	TRBJ1-2	.	TGTGCCAGCAGCCCAATGGGGAACTATGGCTACACCTTC	CASSPMGNYGYTF
many	TRBV5-4	TRBJ2-7	.	TGTGCCAGCAGCTTAGGGGGACCCTACGAGCAGTACTTC	CASSLGGPYEQYF
.	TRBV11-1	TRBJ2-1	.	TGTGCCAGCAGCTTACCCCTAGCTCCCAATGAGCAGTTCTTC	CASSLPLAPNEQFF
.	TRBV5-1	TRBJ1-4	TRBD1	TGCGCCAGCAGCTCCGGGGACAGTGAAAAACTGTTTTTT	CASSSGDSEKLFF
many	TRBV7-8	TRBJ2-7	TRBD2	TGTGCCAGCAGGTACACTAGCGGGACCTTGAGTCAGCAGTACTTC	CASRYTSGTLSQQYF
many	TRBV6-5	TRBJ2-2	.	TGTGCCAGCAGGACCTCCACCGGGGAGCTGTTTTTT	CASRTSTGELFF
few	TRBV2	TRBJ1-1	TRBD1	TGTGCCAGCAGGGACAGGAGAGACACTGAAGCTTTCTTT	CASRDRRDTEAFF
.	TRBV20-1	TRBJ2-1	.	TGCAGTGCTAGGCCGCACGGGACTGGTCGAAACAATGAGCAGTTCTTC	CSARPHGTGRNNEQFF
many	TRBV6-2/TRBV6-3	TRBJ1-2	.	TGTGCCAGCAGTTACACCCTCGGCCAATTTACCGCCTATGGCTACACCTTC	CASSYTLGQFTAYGYTF
many	TRBV7-2	TRBJ2-7	.	TGTGCCAGCAGCTTAGGTCAGCGGTACGAGCAGTACTTC	CASSLGQRYEQYF
.	TRBV28	TRBJ1-2	.	TGTGCCAGCAGTTTAGGATCCAGGGACTATGGCTACACCTTC	CASSLGSRDYGYTF